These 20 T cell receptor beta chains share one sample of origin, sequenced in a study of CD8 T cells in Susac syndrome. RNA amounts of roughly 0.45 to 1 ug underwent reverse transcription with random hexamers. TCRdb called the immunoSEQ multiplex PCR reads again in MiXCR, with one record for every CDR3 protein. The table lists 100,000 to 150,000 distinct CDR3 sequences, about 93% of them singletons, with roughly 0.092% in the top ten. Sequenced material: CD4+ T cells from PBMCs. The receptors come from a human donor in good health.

CDR3 in amino acids: CASSGLRYEQFF. The CDR3 bases are TGTGCCAGCAGCGGTCTACGATATGAGCAGTTCTTC. The chain recombines TRBV9 with TRBJ2-1; D is unresolved. The V gene's germline CDR1 is SGDLS and CDR2 YYNGEE. V was shortened by 3 bases and J by 8 bases, with 9 bases between the two germline ends. CDR3 size: 12 residues.

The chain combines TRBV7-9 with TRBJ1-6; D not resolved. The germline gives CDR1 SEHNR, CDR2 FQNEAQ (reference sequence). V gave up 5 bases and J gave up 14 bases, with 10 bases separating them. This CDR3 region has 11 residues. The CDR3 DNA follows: TGTGCCAGCAGCGACGCCAGGTCCCTCCACTTT. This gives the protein CASSDARSLHF. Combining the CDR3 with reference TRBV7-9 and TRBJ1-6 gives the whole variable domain DTGVSQNPRHKITKRGQNVTFRCDPISEHNRLYWYRQTLGQGPEFLTYFQNEAQLEKSRLLSDRFSAERPKGSFSTLEIQRTEQGDSAMYLCASSDARSLHFGNGTRLTVT.

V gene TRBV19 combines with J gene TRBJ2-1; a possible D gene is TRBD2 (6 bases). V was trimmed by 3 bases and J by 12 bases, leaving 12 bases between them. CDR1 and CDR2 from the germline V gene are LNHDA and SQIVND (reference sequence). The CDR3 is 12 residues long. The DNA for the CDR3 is TGTGCCAGTAGTATGGGGAGGTTAGGGCAGTTCTTC. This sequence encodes CASSMGRLGQFF.

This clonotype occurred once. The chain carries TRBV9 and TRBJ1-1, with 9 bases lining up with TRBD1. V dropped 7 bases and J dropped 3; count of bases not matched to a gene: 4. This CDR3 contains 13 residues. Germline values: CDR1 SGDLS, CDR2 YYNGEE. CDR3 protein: CASGTGRDTEAFF. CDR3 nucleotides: TGTGCCAGCGGGACAGGGCGGGACACTGAAGCTTTCTTT.

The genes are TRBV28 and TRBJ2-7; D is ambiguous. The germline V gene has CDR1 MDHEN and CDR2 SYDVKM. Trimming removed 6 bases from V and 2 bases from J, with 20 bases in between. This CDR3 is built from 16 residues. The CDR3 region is CASSPPRRVIPYEQYF. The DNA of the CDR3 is TGTGCCAGCAGCCCCCCACGACGCGTCATACCCTACGAGCAGTACTTC.

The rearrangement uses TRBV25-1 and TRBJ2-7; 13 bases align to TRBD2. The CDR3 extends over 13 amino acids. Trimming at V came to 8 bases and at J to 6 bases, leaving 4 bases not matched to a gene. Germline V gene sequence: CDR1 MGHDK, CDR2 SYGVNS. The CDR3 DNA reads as TGTGCCAGCGGACTAGCGGGAGTGGCCGAGCAGTACTTC. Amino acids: CASGLAGVAEQYF.

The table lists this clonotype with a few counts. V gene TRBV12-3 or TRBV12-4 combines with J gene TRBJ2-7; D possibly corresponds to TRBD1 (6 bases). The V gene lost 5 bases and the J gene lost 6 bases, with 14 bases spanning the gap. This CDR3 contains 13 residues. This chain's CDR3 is CASSPGEGGEQYF. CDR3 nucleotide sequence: TGTGCCAGCAGTCCAGGGGAAGGAGGCGAGCAGTACTTC.

The CDR3 sequence: CASSFEVLWNEQYF. CDR3 nucleotide sequence: TGTGCCAGCAGTTTTGAAGTCCTGTGGAATGAGCAGTACTTC. The chain couples TRBV12-3 or TRBV12-4 to TRBJ2-7; D gene unclear. The CDR3 consists of 14 residues. Deletions cut 3 bases from V and 7 bases from J, with 16 bases between.

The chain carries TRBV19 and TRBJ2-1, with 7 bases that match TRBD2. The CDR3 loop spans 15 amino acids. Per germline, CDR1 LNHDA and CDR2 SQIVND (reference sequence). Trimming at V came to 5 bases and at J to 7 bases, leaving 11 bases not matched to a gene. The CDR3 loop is CASSPPGGSRNEQFF. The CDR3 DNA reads TGTGCCAGTAGTCCCCCGGGCGGGAGTAGGAATGAGCAGTTCTTC.

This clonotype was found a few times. The DNA of the CDR3 is TGCGCCAGCAGCTGGACAGGGGAGGAGCAGTACTTC. Translated, it gives CASSWTGEEQYF. The chain recombines TRBV5-1 with TRBJ2-7; 9 bases are a match to TRBD1. V dropped 3 bases and J dropped 7; count of bases not matched to a gene: 2. Germline values: CDR1 SGHRS, CDR2 YFSETQ. The CDR3 runs to 12 residues.

CDR3 protein: CASSLFPRGGSYEQYF. The CDR3, as DNA: TGTGCCAGCAGCTTGTTCCCCCGGGGAGGATCCTACGAGCAGTACTTC. The chain employs TRBV7-2 and TRBJ2-7, with D maybe TRBD2 (6 bases). The CDR3 is made up of 16 amino acids. Deletions cut 3 bases from V and 1 base from J, with 16 bases between. Germline V lookup: CDR1 SGHTA, CDR2 FQGNSA.

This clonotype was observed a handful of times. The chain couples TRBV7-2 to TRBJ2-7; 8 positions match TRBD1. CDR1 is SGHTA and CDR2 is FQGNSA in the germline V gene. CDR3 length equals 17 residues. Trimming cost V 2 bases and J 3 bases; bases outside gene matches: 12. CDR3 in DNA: TGTGCCAGCAGCTTAATGCGAGTAGACAGGGGTCTCTACGAGCAGTACTTC. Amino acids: CASSLMRVDRGLYEQYF.

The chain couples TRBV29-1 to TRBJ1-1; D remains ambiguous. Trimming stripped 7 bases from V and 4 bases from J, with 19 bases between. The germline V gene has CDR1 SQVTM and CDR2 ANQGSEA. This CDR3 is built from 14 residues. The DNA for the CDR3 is TGCAGCGCTAGACCACAGCACGTGGGCACTGAAGCTTTCTTT. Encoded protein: CSARPQHVGTEAFF.

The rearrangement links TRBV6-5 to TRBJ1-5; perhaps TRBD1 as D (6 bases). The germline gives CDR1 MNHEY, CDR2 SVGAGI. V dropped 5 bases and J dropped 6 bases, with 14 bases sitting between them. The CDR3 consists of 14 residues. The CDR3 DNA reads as TGTGCCAGCAGTCATTACAGGGAGGGTCAGCCCCAGCATTTT. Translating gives CASSHYREGQPQHF.

The CDR3 sequence is CASRRLGIQETQYF. CDR3 in DNA: TGTGCCAGCAGGAGACTGGGGATACAAGAGACCCAGTACTTC. This chain uses TRBV6-5 with TRBJ2-5; D unresolved. Trimming removed 6 bases from V and 2 bases from J, with 13 bases in between. The CDR3 extends over 14 amino acids. Germline loops: CDR1 MNHEY, CDR2 SVGAGI.

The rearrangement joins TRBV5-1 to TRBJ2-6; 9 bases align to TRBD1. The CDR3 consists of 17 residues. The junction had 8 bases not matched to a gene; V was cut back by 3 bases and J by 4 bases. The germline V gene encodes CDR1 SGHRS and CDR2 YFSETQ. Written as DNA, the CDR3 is TGCGCCAGCAGCTATACAGGGGGCGCTTCCGGGGCCAACGTCCTGACTTTC. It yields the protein CASSYTGGASGANVLTF.

The CDR3 loop is CASSVLAGVHNEQFF. CDR3 nucleotides: TGTGCCAGCAGCGTACTAGCGGGAGTGCACAATGAGCAGTTCTTC. The chain joins TRBV9 to TRBJ2-1; 10 positions agree with TRBD2. After removal of 1 base from V and 5 bases from J, the junction contained 3 bases not matched to a gene. The length of the CDR3 is 15 residues. Germline loops: CDR1 SGDLS, CDR2 YYNGEE.

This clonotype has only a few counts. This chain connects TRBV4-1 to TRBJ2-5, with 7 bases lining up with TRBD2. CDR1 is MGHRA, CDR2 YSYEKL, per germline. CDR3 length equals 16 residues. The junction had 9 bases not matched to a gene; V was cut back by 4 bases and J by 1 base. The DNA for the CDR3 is TGCGCCAGCAGCCTTGGCGGCGGGAGATCCCAAGAGACCCAGTACTTC. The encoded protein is CASSLGGGRSQETQYF.

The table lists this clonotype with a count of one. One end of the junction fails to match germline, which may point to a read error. In DNA, the CDR3 is TGTGCTAGCAGCTTATCACAGGGTTCCTACAATGAGCAGTTCTTC. It translates to CASSLSQGSYNEQFF. The chain uses TRBV7-7 and TRBJ2-1, with D tentatively TRBD1 (6 bases). Germline CDR1 and CDR2: SSHAT and FNYEAQ (reference sequence). The CDR3 has 15 residues. The entire variable domain, with the rest obtained from reference TRBV7-7 and TRBJ2-1, is as follows: GAGVSQSPRYKVTKRGQDVTLRCDPISSHATLYWYQQALGQGPEFLTYFNYEAQPDKSGLPSDRFSAERPEGSISTLTIQRTEQRDSAMYRCASSLSQGSYNEQFFGPGTRLTVL.

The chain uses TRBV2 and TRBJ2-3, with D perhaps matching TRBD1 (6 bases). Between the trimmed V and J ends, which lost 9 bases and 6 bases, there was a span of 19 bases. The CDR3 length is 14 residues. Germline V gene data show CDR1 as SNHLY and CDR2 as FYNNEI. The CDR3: CARGTSDHVDTQYF. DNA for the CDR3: TGTGCCAGAGGGACATCTGATCATGTGGATACGCAGTATTTT.